This T cell receptor beta chain was identified in a study of T-cell reconstitution after alpha-beta-depleted transplantation in children. Unique molecular identifiers tagged the TCRbeta library. MiXCR was run by TCRdb on the PCR reads, yielding one entry per CDR3 protein. This sample has 400,000 to 500,000 distinct CDR3 sequences, with 11% found just once. This clonotype has a handful of counts. This TCR came from a human donor who donated a stem cell graft to a child with acute myeloid leukemia. The material sequenced was PBMCs from the stem cell graft donor, taken from the stem cell graft.

This chain's CDR3 is CASRGQGEPNTEAFF. CDR3 DNA sequence: TGTGCCAGCAGGGGACAGGGGGAGCCTAACACTGAAGCTTTCTTT. The chain is built from TRBV19 and TRBJ1-1, with TRBD1 matching over 11 bases. CDR3 length: 15 amino acids. J was trimmed by 2 bases and V by 9 bases; bases with no gene match: 8. Germline V gene sequence: CDR1 LNHDA, CDR2 SQIVND (reference sequence).